One sample yielded the 13 T cell receptor beta chains listed below, sequenced in a study of CD8+CD57+ T cells in acquired aplastic anemia. Genomic DNA provided the template from which TCR beta VDJ and CDR3 profiles were obtained. TCRdb called the reads again in MiXCR, with one record for every CDR3 protein. The sample consists of approximately 380,000 distinct CDR3 sequences, approximately 70% of them appearing once. The source material was sorted CD4+, CD8+, or CD8+CD57+ T cells (not recorded which) from PBMCs. These receptors were collected from a human donor in good health, serving as a control.

The rearrangement joins TRBV9 to TRBJ2-1; D call uncertain. Germline CDR1 is SGDLS and CDR2 is YYNGEE. V lost 6 bases to trimming and J lost 13 bases, with 26 bases between them. This CDR3 region has 15 residues. This chain's CDR3 is CASKRGGVDVLTQFF. CDR3 DNA sequence: TGTGCCAGCAAGCGTGGTGGGGTGGACGTCCTGACTCAGTTCTTC.

The chain employs TRBV5-1 and TRBJ2-7, with TRBD1 identical over 7 bases. CDR3 size: 15 residues. CDR1 is SGHRS and CDR2 is YFSETQ in the germline V gene. CDR3 nucleotides: TGTGCCAGCAGTAGAGACAGGGCCGATTGCTACGAGCAGTACGTC. It is translated as CASSRDRADCYEQYV.

About this clonotype: A junction end diverges from the germline sequence, so it may reflect a read error. The genes are TRBV5-1 and TRBJ1-2; D uncertain. The CDR3 extends over 13 amino acids. The germline V gene has CDR1 SGHRS and CDR2 YFSETQ. CDR3 sequence (DNA): TGTGCCAGCAGTCTACAGCGGGGAAACAGCTACACCTTC. This gives the protein CASSLQRGNSYTF.

As to this clonotype: At one of its ends the junction is not consistent with the germline gene, which may arise from a read error. V and J are TRBV7-2 and TRBJ1-6; 8 bases fit TRBD1. The CDR3 consists of 14 residues. Per germline, CDR1 SGHTA and CDR2 FQGNSA. The chain's CDR3 is CASRLTGEFMATPF. The DNA for the CDR3 is TGTGCCAGCCGTTTGACAGGGGAGTTCATGGCTACACCCTTT.

The count of this clonotype is one. The rearrangement joins TRBV29-1 to TRBJ1-1; D call uncertain. V was pared by 4 bases and J by 6 bases, with 15 bases between. The CDR3 loop spans 13 amino acids. Germline lookup yields CDR1 SQVTM and CDR2 ANQGSEA. The CDR3 nucleotides are TGCAGCGTTGTTAACAGCGGAGTGTCTGAAGCTTTCTTT. Its translation is CSVVNSGVSEAFF.

The CDR3 protein is CASSEALSGGDEQYF. The CDR3 bases are TGTGCCAGCAGTGAAGCGCTTTCAGGGGGAGACGAGCAGTACTTC. J is TRBJ2-7 and V is TRBV6-1; 7 nucleotides match TRBD1. Germline values: CDR1 MNHNS, CDR2 SASEGT. V lost 0 bases, J lost 5 bases, and 7 bases stayed unmatched. This CDR3 comprises 15 residues.

In its sample, this clonotype was seen many times. The chain is built from TRBV7-2 and TRBJ1-4, with 9 bases matching TRBD1. The length of the CDR3 is 14 residues. Germline CDR1 SGHTA, CDR2 FQGNSA. V lost 1 base to trimming and J lost 8 bases; unmatched junction nucleotides: 2. CDR3 protein: CASSLVGQGEKLFF. CDR3 nucleotides: TGTGCCAGCAGCTTAGTGGGACAGGGCGAAAAACTGTTTTTT.

Notes on this clonotype: The missing conserved phenylalanine or tryptophan at the end of this CDR3 makes a read error likely. It is unclear where the CDR3 begins or ends on the DNA, so no DNA is shown, and the CDR3 is as TCRdb lists it. The CDR3 protein is CASRGQGAGTQYFYL. The V call is TRBV2, the J call TRBJ2-7; the table gives TRBD1 as D, unverified against the DNA. Inclusive of both ends, the CDR3 amounts to 15 amino acids. CDR1 and CDR2 (germline): SNHLY, FYNNEI.

The V gene is TRBV25-1, the J gene TRBJ1-1; no definite D call. This CDR3 is 13 amino acids long. The germline gives CDR1 MGHDK, CDR2 SYGVNS. Trimming cost V 8 bases and J 1 base, with 11 bases left between them. The CDR3 loop is CASGPVSNTEAFF. CDR3 bases: TGTGCCAGCGGACCAGTCTCGAACACTGAAGCTTTCTTT.

V and J are TRBV20-1 and TRBJ1-1, with D uncertain. The CDR3 is 15 amino acids. Between the trimmed V and J ends, which lost 1 base and 1 base, there was a span of 13 bases. Germline assignment: CDR1 DFQATT and CDR2 SNEGSKA (reference sequence). The CDR3 sequence: CSARAARARNTEAFF. The CDR3 nucleotides are TGCAGTGCTAGAGCGGCCCGGGCGCGGAACACTGAAGCTTTCTTT.

Note on this clonotype: Its ends do not fully match the called genes, so a read error is possible. In DNA, the CDR3 is TGTGCCAGCAGTTTGTCAGTTGCAATCGAAGAGGAGCAGTTC. This translates into CASSLSVAIEEEQF. This chain connects TRBV12-3 or TRBV12-4 to TRBJ2-1; D gene uncertain. This CDR3 comprises 14 residues.

The gene calls are TRBV7-2 and TRBJ2-3; D possibly corresponds to TRBD1 (5 bases). The germline V gene encodes CDR1 SGHTA and CDR2 FQGNSA. Trimming took 3 bases from V and 10 from J, leaving 20 bases between them. This CDR3 is 15 amino acids long. The DNA for the CDR3 is TGTGCCAGCAGCTTTGCGTTGGGGCCGACTCAGCCGCAGTATTTT. It encodes CASSFALGPTQPQYF.

Regarding this clonotype: The junction departs from the called germline gene at one end, perhaps through a read error. V usage is TRBV7-2 and J usage is TRBJ2-1; possible D gene TRBD2, 6 bases. CDR3 length equals 14 residues. Germline V CDR1 and CDR2: SGHTA, FQGNSA. The CDR3 DNA sequence: TGTGCCAGCAGCGCGGGAATCACGAGGGCTGAGCAGGTCTTC. This translates into CASSAGITRAEQVF. Using reference TRBV7-2 and TRBJ2-1 for the parts outside the CDR3, the full variable domain is GAGVSQSPSNKVTEKGKDVELRCDPISGHTALYWYRQSLGQGLEFLIYFQGNSAPDKSGLPSDRFSAERTGGSVSTLTIQRTQQEDSAVYLCASSAGITRAEQVFGPGTRLTVL.